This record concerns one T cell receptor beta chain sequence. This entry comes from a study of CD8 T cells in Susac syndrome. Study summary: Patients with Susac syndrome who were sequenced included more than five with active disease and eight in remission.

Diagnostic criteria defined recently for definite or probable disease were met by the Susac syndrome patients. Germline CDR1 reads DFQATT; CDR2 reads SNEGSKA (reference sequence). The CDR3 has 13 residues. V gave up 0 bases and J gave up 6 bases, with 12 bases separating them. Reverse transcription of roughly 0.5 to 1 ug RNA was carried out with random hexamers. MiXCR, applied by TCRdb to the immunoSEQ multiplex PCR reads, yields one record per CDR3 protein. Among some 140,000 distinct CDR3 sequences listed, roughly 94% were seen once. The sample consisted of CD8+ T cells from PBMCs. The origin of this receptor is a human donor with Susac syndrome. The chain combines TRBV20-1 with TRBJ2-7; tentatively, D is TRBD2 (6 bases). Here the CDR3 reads CSARDGLATEQYF. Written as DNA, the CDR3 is TGCAGTGCTAGAGATGGGCTAGCGACCGAGCAGTACTTC.